This T cell receptor (beta chain) was captured by sequencing in a study of tumor-infiltrating T cells and Merkel cell polyomavirus (TCRdb year 2017). Context from the whole study: In Merkel cell carcinoma patients, the study investigated CD8+ T cells specific for the Merkel cell polyomavirus KLL epitope. Across the study, one tumor sample was a frozen nodal tumor digest and one was a flash-frozen core biopsy of a metastasis. Most of the whole-tumor samples were roughly 25-micron curls sectioned from formalin-fixed, paraffin-embedded tissue blocks. TRB sequencing was performed on KLL-tetramer-sorted cells from blood or tumor-infiltrating lymphocytes in fewer than 15 samples, as well as on around eleven matched whole-tumor samples. Patients received varied, non-standardized therapies including chemotherapy, radiation and immunotherapies. Disease stage at presentation varied among the patients, and patient follow-up lasted a median of about 2.5 years, ranging from about 1.1 to 6.0 years.

V loses 4 bases of germline sequence and J loses 4 bases, and the interval between the two ends is 8 bases. The CDR3, from cysteine to phenylalanine, totals 13 residues. The sequence is cut down to CDR3 DNA, 39 bases in frame from base 1. The germline V gene (reference sequence) sets CDR1 to LNHNV and CDR2 to YYDKDF. The library was built by means of the immunoSEQ multiplex PCR assay. Adaptive Biotechnologies (Seattle, WA) carried out the genomic DNA extraction, TRB sequencing and normalization. Under the source paper's analysis protocol: To compute clonality, the Shannon entropy of productive TRB sequences was normalized by log2 of unique productive sequences and then subtracted from one. KLL-specific clonotypes in tumors were identified by matching TCRbeta CDR3 amino acid sequences with those from each patient's tetramer-sorted sample. TCRdb limited this immuneACCESS table to in-frame rearrangements with V and J called. A share of clones is missing; checked studies link under half to unresolved V genes, and the rest is unexplained. V, J and clone size reflect that table, while D and trimming were determined from the DNA. In this sample the table shows 2,000 to 2,500 clones, about 98% of which occur a single time. More than 2.5% of the sample comes from the top ten.

By immunohistochemistry, the tumors of all patients showed robust positive staining for Merkel cell polyomavirus Large T antigen. Some twelve Merkel cell carcinoma patients with robust KLL-tetramer+ populations, above 0.04% of CD8+ T cells, in blood and/or cultured TIL were included. All patients were Caucasian, with a median age of approximately 65 years and a range of about 50 to 85 years. Lymph node tumors were analyzed for patients with unknown primaries who presented with nodal disease, or when there was not enough primary tissue. Of note for this clone: The target of this receptor is not known. No per-base quality is available; no much larger clone lies one base away.

General conclusions and limits of the study: A higher fraction of KLL-specific T cells within tumors (roughly 1.7-20% versus roughly 0-0.14%) was associated with significantly better MCC-specific survival. KLL-specific TRB repertoires were found to be diverse and largely private, with only one public clonotype, shared by two patients, identified among 350 to 400 unique sequences. Only a single viral epitope was studied, so T cells against other Merkel cell polyomavirus epitopes were not captured. The small sample size of the study (n ≈ eleven patients) is recognized as a limitation. A significant MCC-specific survival advantage (P = 0.0051) was associated with tumors having more unique KLL-specific clonotypes (roughly 5-108 vs 0-3).

The clonotype originates from an older man with Merkel cell carcinoma. The chain uses TRBV15 and TRBJ1-3; the D segment cannot be called with confidence. Sequencing was performed on lymph node tissue. The DNA reads as follows: TGTGCCACCAGCACCCTGAGCGGAAACACCATATATTTT. Its translation is CATSTLSGNTIYF. Outside the CDR3, residues come from the reference TRBV15 and TRBJ1-3 proteins, so the full variable domain is: DAMVIQNPRYQVTQFGKPVTLSCSQTLNHNVMYWYQQKSSQAPKLLFHYYDKDFNNEADTPDNFQSRRPNTSFCFLDIRSPGLGDTAMYLCATSTLSGNTIYFGEGSWLTVV.